This TCR beta chain appears in the sequencing data of a study of T-cell reconstitution after alpha-beta-depleted transplantation in children. Construction of the TCRbeta library involved unique molecular identifiers. TCRdb re-analysed the PCR reads in MiXCR, keeping a single row per CDR3 protein. The repertoire holds about 300,000 distinct CDR3 sequences, with around 7.1% as singletons. As to this clonotype: What it recognizes is unknown.

The ends were cut back, 2 bases at V and 7 bases at J, with 14 bases in the middle. The CDR3 runs to 14 residues. Germline CDR1 is LGHDT and CDR2 is YNNKEL (reference sequence). Whole-study findings and limits: Hyperexpanded clones declined; after one year, newly produced T cells mostly supplied diversity. Day-60 TCRbeta diversity that was high in some patients was derived from surviving recipient T cells and thymic progenitors. In patients about two months after transplant, alpha-beta T cells reportedly arose from several hundred expanded graft clones.

Here the sequenced sample was peripheral blood, taken 360 days after TCRalphabeta/CD19-depleted stem cell transplant. The chain carries TRBV3-1 and TRBJ1-1; the D gene is possibly TRBD1 (6 bases). The sequence was collected from a female patient aged 2-9 years who had a stem cell transplant for Fanconi anemia, so the T cells may come from the graft donor. The CDR3 nucleotides read TGTGCCAGCAGCCAACCCGACAGGTCGGGTGAAGCTTTCTTT. This codes for CASSQPDRSGEAFF.